This T cell receptor (beta chain) is from a study of blood T cell repertoires in COVID-19. Study-level information: The origin of the acute and convalescent COVID-19 samples was the United States, Italy and Spain. From T cells, B-cell-depleted T cells, or PBMCs came the material, which was cDNA or gDNA.

CDR3 length: 15 residues. The ends lost 4 bases at V and 8 bases at J; junction bases unmatched: 8. The V gene's germline CDR1 is SGHRS and CDR2 YFSETQ. Sequenced by immunoSEQ multiplex PCR; TCRdb stores in-frame clones only, minus some. The table shows about 190,000 clones, with roughly 90% occurring only once. Input material: peripheral blood. The rearrangement joins TRBV5-1 to TRBJ2-4, with 11 bases matching TRBD1. The clonotype originates from a middle-aged man with acute or convalescent COVID-19. This chain's CDR3 is CASSTGQGVLDIQYF. CDR3 sequence (DNA): TGCGCCAGCAGCACGGGACAGGGGGTTTTAGACATTCAGTACTTC.